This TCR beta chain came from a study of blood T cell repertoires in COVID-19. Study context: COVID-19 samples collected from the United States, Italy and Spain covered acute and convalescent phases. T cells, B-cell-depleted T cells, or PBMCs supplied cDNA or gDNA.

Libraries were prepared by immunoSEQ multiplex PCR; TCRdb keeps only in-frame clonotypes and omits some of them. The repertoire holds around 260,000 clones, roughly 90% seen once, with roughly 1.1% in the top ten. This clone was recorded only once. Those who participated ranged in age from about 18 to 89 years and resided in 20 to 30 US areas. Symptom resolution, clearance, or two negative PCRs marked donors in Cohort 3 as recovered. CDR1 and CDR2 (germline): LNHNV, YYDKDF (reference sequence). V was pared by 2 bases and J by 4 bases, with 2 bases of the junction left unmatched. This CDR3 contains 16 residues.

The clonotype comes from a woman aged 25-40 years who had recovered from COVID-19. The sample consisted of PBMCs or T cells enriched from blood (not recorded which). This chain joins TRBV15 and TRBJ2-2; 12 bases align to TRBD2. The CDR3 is CATSRPSGRATGELFF. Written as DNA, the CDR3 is TGTGCCACCAGCAGACCTAGCGGGAGGGCCACCGGGGAGCTGTTTTTT.